This TCR beta chain was sequenced during a study of cytomegalovirus exposure and HLA in healthy donors. PCR amplification relied on 60 Vbeta primers (plus 13 Jbeta primers). Clones were read by immunoSEQ multiplex PCR, and TCRdb kept only the in-frame ones, dropping some. The specimen's table records some 130,000 clones. This CDR3 has 14 amino acids. Germline loops: CDR1 MNHEY, CDR2 SVGAGI. The clonotype was recovered from a woman aged 40 to 50 in good health and CMV-seropositive. The chain carries TRBV6-5 and TRBJ2-5, with D possibly TRBD2 on 5 matching bases. The J call may be faulty, since TRBJ2-7 better matches the DNA end. Material for sequencing was PBMCs. In nucleotides, the CDR3 is TGTGCCAGCAGTTACGCCCCGGAGGTCTACGAGCAGTACTTC. It is translated as CASSYAPEVYEQYF.